What follows are 6 T cell receptor beta chains derived from one specimen sequenced in a study of blood T cell repertoires in COVID-19. Method: immunoSEQ multiplex PCR; TCRdb's copy keeps in-frame clones and lacks some. The table includes roughly 170,000 clones, just under 85% detected once. The source material was peripheral blood. These receptors were collected from a man aged 35-49 years who had recovered from COVID-19.

The chain links TRBV4-3 to TRBJ1-2; D uncertain. In germline, CDR1 is LGHNA, CDR2 YSLEER. CDR3 length equals 14 residues. The V end was cut by 0 bases, the J end by 0 bases, with 5 bases between. The CDR3, as DNA: TGCGCCAGCAGCCAAGATCGAGCTAACTATGGCTACACCTTC. Amino acids: CASSQDRANYGYTF.

The gene calls are TRBV6-5 and TRBJ1-1; D is unclear. V dropped 6 bases and J dropped 4 bases, with 9 bases sitting between them. CDR1 is MNHEY, CDR2 SVGAGI, per germline. The CDR3 totals 12 residues. This CDR3 is CASREYGTEAFF. Written as DNA, the CDR3 is TGTGCCAGCAGAGAGTACGGCACTGAAGCTTTCTTT.

The gene calls are TRBV14 and TRBJ1-3, with D uncertain. Trimming shortened V by 4 bases and J by 4 bases, and 14 bases separated the two germline ends. The CDR3 spans 15 residues. Germline V lookup: CDR1 SGHDN, CDR2 FVKESK. The CDR3 DNA reads TGTGCCAGCAGCCCACCAGTGGCCAACGGAAACACCATATATTTT. Protein: CASSPPVANGNTIYF.

The J gene is TRBJ2-7, the V gene TRBV18; TRBD1 is a possible D gene (6 bases). CDR3 length: 14 residues. V was cut by 1 base and J by 0 bases, with 7 bases left in between. Germline V gene sequence: CDR1 KGHSH, CDR2 LQKENI. The CDR3 nucleotides are TGTGCCAGCTCACCACGGACAGTCTCCTACGAGCAGTACTTC. Its protein is CASSPRTVSYEQYF.

The chain has TRBV7-2 and TRBJ2-1; D call uncertain. V was cut by 5 bases and J by 7 bases, with 9 bases left in between. Germline CDR1 and CDR2: SGHTA and FQGNSA. CDR3 size: 12 residues. The DNA of the CDR3 is TGTGCCAGCAGCGCTAACCTGAATGAGCAGTTCTTC. Translation gives CASSANLNEQFF.

The chain carries TRBV10-3 and TRBJ2-1, with 14 bases that match TRBD2. The CDR3 runs 15 residues. Per germline, CDR1 ENHRY and CDR2 SYGVKD. The V and J ends lost 9 bases and 1 base, in that order; junction bases with no gene match: 2. In DNA form, the CDR3 reads TGTGCCATTGGGACTAGCGGGAGTTCCTACAATGAGCAGTTCTTC. It codes for CAIGTSGSSYNEQFF.